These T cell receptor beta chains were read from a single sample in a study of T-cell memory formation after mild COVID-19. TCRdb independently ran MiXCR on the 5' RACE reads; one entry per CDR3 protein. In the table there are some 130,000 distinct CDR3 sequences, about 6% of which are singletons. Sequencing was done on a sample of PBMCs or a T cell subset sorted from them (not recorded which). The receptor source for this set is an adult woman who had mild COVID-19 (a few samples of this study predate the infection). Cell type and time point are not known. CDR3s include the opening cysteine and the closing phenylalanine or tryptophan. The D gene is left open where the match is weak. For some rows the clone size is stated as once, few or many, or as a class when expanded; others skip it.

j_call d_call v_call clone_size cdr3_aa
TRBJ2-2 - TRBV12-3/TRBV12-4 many CASTHLRNINTGELFF
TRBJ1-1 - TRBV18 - CASSPPSRGGNEAFF
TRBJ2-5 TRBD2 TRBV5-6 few CASSLEWEGETQYF
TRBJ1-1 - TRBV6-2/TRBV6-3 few CASSYSGGPNTEAFF
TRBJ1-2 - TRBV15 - CATSRRGSGSDGYTF
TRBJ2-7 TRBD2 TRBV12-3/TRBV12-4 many CASSPRTSGSFKQYF
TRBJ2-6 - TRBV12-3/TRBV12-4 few CASSFMGAGANVLTF
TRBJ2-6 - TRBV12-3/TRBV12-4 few CASRQSSGANVLTF
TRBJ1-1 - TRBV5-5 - CASSLLGVGNTEAFF
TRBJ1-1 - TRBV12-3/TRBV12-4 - CASSSSGTNTEAFF
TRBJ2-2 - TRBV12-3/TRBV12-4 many CASSSGTNTGELFF
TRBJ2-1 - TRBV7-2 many CASSLDRGTLGEQFF
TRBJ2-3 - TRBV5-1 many CASSLRAPDTQYF
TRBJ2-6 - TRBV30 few CAWTAGANVLTF
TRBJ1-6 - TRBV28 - CASSLLAGSSYSNSPLHF
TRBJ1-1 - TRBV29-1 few CSVHRAEAFF
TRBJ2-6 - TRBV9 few CASSATGRSSGANVLTF
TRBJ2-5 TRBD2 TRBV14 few CASSPRLAGWETQYF
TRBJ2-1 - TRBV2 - CASSAYVGHNEQFF
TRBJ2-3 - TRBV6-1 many CASSESTVYTQYF
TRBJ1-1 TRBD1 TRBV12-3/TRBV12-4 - CASRSTGIGTEAFF
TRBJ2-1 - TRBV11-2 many CASSLFVGTSRHNEQFF
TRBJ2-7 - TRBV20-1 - CSARGGYVHEQYF
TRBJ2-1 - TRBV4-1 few CASSQEGFSYNEQFF
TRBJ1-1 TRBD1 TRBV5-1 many CASSLVGQGTRMNTEAFF
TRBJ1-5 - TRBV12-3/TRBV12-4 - CASSLLGSTQHF
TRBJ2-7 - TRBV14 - CASSQGYRAYEQYF
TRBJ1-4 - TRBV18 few CASSPRSATNEKLFF
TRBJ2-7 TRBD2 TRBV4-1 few CASRPTLAGVPYEQYF
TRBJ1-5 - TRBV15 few CATSRDSGQSSNQPQHF
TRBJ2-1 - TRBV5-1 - CASSPGSTDGEQFF
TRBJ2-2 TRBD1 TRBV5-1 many CASSAQGAGELFF
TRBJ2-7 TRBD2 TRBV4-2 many CASSQAGASSYEQYF
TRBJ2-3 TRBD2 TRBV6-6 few CASSSFISASSGAPLADTQYF
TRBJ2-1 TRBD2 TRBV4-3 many CASSQFLAGGGNEQFF
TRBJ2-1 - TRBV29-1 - CSARYSYNEQFF
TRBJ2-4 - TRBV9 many CASSKRQLLAKNIQYF
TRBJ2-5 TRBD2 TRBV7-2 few CASSWGGLQETQYF
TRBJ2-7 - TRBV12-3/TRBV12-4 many CASSSTPGVGQYF
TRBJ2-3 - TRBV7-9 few CASSFPVTDTQYF
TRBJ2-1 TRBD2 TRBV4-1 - CASSPRTSPNEQFF
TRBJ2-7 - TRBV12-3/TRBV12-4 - CASSLAGGLYEQYF
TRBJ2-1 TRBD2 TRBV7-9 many CASSLGRTSGSTLEQFF
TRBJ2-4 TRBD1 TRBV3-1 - CASSPGTENIQYF
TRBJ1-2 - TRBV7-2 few CASSFAQGNYGYTF
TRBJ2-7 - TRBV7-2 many CASSLGYSSSYEQYF
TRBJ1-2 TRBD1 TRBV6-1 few CASRSTGGYGYTF
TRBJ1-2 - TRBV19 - CASSYGHGYTF
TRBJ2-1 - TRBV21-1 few CASSKVRPGATKQFF
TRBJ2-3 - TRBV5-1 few CASSLIAGAGTDTQYF
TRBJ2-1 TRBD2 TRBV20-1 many CSARPGGASSYNEQFF
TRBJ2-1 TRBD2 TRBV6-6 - CASSYSWTSGKSHEQFF
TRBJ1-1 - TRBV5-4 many CASRKNTEAFF